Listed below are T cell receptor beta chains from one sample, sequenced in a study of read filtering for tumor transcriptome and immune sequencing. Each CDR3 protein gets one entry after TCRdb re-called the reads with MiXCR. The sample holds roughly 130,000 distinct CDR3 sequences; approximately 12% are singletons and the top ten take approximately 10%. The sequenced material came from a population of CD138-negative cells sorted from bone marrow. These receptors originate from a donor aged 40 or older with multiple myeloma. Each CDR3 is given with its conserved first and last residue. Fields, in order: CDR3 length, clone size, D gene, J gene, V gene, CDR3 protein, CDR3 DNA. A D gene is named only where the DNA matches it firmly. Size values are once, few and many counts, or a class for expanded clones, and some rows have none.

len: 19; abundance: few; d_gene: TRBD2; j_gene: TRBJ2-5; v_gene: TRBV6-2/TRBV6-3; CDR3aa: CASSYPSSGTYSGQETQYF; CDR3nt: TGTGCCAGCAGTTACCCCAGTAGCGGGACCTATTCAGGGCAAGAGACCCAGTACTTC
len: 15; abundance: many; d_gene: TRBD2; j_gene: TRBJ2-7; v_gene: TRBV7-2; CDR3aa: CASSPWTSGNYEQYF; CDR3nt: TGTGCCAGCAGCCCATGGACTAGCGGCAACTACGAGCAGTACTTC
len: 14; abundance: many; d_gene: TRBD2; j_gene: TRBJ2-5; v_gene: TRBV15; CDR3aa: CATGSGGLQETQYF; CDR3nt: TGTGCCACCGGATCGGGAGGCCTCCAAGAGACCCAGTACTTC
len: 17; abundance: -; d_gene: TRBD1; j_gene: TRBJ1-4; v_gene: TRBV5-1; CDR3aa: CASSTGTGGLTNEKLFF; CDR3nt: TGCGCCAGCAGCACCGGGACAGGGGGACTTACTAATGAAAAACTGTTTTTT
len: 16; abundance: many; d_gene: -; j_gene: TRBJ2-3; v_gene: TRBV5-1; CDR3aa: CASSLGPGRETDTQYF; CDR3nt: TGCGCCAGCAGCTTGGGGCCTGGACGCGAGACAGATACGCAGTATTTT
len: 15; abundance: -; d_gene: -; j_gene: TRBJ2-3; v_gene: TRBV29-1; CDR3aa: CSVQKDSSSTDTQYF; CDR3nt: TGCAGCGTCCAAAAGGACAGTTCTAGCACAGATACGCAGTATTTT
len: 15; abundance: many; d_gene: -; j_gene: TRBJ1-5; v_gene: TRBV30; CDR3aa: CAWSVGQIGNQPQHF; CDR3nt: TGTGCCTGGAGTGTGGGGCAAATTGGCAATCAGCCCCAGCATTTT
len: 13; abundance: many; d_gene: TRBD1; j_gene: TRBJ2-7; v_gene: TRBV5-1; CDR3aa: CASSGQVAYEQYF; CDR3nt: TGCGCCAGCTCGGGACAGGTCGCCTACGAGCAGTACTTC
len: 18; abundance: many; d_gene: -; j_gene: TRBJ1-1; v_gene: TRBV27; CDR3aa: CASSFSLTRDGDLGGAFF; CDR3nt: TGTGCCAGCAGTTTCTCATTAACTAGGGATGGCGATCTGGGCGGGGCTTTCTTT
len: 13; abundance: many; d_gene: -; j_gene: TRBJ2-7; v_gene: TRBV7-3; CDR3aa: CASSLDRYYEQYF; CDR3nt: TGTGCCAGCAGCTTAGACCGATACTACGAGCAGTACTTC
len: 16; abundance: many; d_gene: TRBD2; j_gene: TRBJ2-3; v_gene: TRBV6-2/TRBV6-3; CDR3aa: CASSRTSGGASDTQYF; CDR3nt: TGTGCCAGCAGTCGGACTAGCGGGGGGGCATCAGATACGCAGTATTTT
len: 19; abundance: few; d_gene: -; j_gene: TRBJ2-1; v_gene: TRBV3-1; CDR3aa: CASSLRRGTRRSSYNEQFF; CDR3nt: TGTGCCAGCAGCCTTCGTCGAGGGACACGGAGGAGCTCCTACAATGAGCAGTTCTTC
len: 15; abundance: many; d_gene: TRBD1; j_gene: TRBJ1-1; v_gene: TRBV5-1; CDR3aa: CASSIGQGVSTEAFF; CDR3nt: TGCGCCAGCAGCATAGGACAGGGGGTTAGCACTGAAGCTTTCTTT
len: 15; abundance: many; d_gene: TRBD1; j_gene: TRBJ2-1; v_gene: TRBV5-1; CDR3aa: CASSGRQGPWSEQFF; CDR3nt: TGCGCCAGCAGCGGTCGACAGGGGCCATGGAGTGAGCAGTTCTTC
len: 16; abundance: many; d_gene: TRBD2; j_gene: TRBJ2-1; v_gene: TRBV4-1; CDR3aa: CASSHPGLAGSDEQFF; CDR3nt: TGCGCCAGCAGCCACCCGGGACTAGCGGGGTCGGATGAGCAGTTCTTC
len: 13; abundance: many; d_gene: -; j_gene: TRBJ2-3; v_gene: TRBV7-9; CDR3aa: CASSLVPTDTQYF; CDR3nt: TGTGCCAGCAGCTTAGTCCCCACAGATACGCAGTATTTT
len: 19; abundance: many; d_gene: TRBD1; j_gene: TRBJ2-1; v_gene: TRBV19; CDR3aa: CASRRDSRSAGGSYNEQFF; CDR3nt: TGTGCCAGTAGACGGGACAGTCGGAGTGCTGGGGGAAGTTACAATGAGCAGTTCTTC
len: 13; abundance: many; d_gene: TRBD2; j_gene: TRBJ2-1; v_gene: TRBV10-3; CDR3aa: CAISERGAGEQFF; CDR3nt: TGTGCCATCAGTGAAAGAGGAGCGGGAGAGCAGTTCTTC
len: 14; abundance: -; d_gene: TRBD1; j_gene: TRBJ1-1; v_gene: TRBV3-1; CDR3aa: CASSQGGTGGEAFF; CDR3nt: TGTGCCAGCAGCCAGGGCGGGACAGGGGGCGAAGCTTTCTTT
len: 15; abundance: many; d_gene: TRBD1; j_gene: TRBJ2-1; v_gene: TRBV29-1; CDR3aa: CSVEEGQGVGNEQFF; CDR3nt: TGCAGCGTTGAAGAAGGACAGGGTGTGGGGAATGAGCAGTTCTTC
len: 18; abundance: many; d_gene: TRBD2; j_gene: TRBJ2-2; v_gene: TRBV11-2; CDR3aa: CASRARRGGAQNTGELFF; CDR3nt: TGTGCCAGCAGGGCGCGGCGCGGGGGGGCCCAGAACACCGGGGAGCTGTTTTTT
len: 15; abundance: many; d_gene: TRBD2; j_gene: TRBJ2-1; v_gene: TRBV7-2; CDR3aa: CASSRGLAGLNEQFF; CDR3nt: TGTGCCAGCAGCCGGGGACTAGCGGGGTTAAATGAGCAGTTCTTC
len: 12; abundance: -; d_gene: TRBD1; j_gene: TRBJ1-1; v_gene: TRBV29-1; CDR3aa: CSVHDRGTEAFF; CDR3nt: TGCAGCGTTCACGACAGGGGGACAGAAGCTTTCTTT
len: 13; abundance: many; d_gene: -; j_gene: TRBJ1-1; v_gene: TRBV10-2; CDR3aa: CASTATGNTEAFF; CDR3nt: TGCGCCAGCACTGCTACAGGGAACACTGAAGCTTTCTTT
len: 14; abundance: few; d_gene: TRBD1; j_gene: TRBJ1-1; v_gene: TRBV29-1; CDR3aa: CSVAEGQGNTEAFF; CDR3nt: TGCAGCGTCGCTGAGGGACAGGGGAACACTGAAGCTTTCTTT
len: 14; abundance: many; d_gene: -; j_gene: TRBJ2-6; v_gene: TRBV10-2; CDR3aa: CASRAGSGANVLTF; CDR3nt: TGCGCCAGCAGAGCGGGTTCTGGGGCCAACGTCCTGACTTTC
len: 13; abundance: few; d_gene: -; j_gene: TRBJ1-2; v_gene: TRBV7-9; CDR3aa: CASSFQGNYGYTF; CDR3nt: TGTGCCAGCAGCTTTCAGGGGAACTATGGCTACACCTTC
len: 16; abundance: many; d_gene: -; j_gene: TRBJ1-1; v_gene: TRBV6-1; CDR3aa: CASSAQTQAGNTEAFF; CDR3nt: TGTGCCAGCAGCGCTCAAACACAGGCGGGGAACACTGAAGCTTTCTTT
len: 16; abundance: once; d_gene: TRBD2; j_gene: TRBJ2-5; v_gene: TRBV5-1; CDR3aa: CASSPLAGAVQETQYF; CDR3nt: TGCGCCAGCAGCCCCCTAGCGGGAGCAGTCCAAGAGACCCAGTACTTC
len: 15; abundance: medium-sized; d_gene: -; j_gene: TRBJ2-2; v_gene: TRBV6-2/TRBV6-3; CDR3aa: CASSYRPIPTGELFF; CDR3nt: TGTGCCAGCAGTTATCGTCCGATCCCCACCGGGGAGCTGTTTTTT
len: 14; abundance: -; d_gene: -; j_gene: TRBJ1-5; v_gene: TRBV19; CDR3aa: CASRYGGENQPQHF; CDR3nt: TGTGCCAGTCGGTACGGGGGTGAGAATCAGCCCCAGCATTTT
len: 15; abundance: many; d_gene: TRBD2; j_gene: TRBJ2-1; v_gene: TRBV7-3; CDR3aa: CASSLAGVNHNEQFF; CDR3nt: TGTGCCAGCAGCCTCGCGGGAGTAAATCACAATGAGCAGTTCTTC
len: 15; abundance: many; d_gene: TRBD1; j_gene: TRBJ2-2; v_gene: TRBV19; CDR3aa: CASTQVGTDTGELFF; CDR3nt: TGTGCCAGTACCCAAGTCGGGACAGACACCGGGGAGCTGTTTTTT
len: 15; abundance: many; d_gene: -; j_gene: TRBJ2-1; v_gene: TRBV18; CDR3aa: CASSPPTGLYDEQFF; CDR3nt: TGTGCCAGCTCACCACCCACGGGGCTGTACGATGAGCAGTTCTTC
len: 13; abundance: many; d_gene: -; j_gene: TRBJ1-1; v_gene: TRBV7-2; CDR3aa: CASSFGRNTEAFF; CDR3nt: TGTGCCAGCAGCTTCGGGAGGAACACTGAAGCTTTCTTT
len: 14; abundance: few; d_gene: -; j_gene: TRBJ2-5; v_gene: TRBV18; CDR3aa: CASSPRGIQETQYF; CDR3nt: TGTGCCAGCTCACCACGAGGAATCCAAGAGACCCAGTACTTC
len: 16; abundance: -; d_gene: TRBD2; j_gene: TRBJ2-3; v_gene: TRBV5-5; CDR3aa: CASSLVGTSGTDTQYF; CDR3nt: TGTGCCAGCAGCTTGGTGGGGACTAGCGGCACAGATACGCAGTATTTT